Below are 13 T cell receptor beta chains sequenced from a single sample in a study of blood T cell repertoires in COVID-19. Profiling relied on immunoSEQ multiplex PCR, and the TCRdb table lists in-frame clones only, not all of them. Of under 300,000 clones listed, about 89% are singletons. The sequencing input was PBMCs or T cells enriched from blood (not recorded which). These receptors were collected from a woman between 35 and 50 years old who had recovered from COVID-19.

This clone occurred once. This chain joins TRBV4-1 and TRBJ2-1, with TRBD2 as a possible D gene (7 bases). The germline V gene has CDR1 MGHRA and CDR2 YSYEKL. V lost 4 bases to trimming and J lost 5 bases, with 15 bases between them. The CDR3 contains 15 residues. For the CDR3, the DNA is TGCGCCAGCAGCCGAGTTGGGGGGGCCAACAATGAGCAGTTCTTC. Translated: CASSRVGGANNEQFF.

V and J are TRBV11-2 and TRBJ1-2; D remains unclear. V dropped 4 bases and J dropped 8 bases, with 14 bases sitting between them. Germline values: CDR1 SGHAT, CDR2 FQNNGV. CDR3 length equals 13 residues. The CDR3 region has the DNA TGTGCCAGCAGCTCCTTCGTTGGAGGCGGCTACACCTTC. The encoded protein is CASSSFVGGGYTF.

The CDR3 is CAISESQRSTDTQYF. DNA of the CDR3: TGTGCCATCAGTGAGTCGCAGCGTAGCACAGATACGCAGTATTTT. This rearrangement joins TRBV10-3 to TRBJ2-3; D unresolved. CDR3 length equals 15 residues. Germline V lookup: CDR1 ENHRY, CDR2 SYGVKD. V lost 0 bases to trimming and J lost 0 bases, with 7 bases between them.

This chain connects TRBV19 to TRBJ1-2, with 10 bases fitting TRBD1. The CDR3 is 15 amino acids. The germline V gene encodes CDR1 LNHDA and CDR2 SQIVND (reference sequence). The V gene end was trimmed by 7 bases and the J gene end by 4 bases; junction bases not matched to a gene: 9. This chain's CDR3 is CASTLMTGGVYGYTF. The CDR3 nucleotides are TGTGCCAGTACCCTCATGACAGGGGGCGTCTATGGCTACACCTTC.

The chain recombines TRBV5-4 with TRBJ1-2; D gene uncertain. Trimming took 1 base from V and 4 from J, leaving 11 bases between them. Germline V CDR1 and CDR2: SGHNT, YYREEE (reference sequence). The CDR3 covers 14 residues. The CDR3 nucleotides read TGTGCCAGCAGCTTGCGCCGGGAAGGCTATGGCTACACCTTC. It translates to CASSLRREGYGYTF.

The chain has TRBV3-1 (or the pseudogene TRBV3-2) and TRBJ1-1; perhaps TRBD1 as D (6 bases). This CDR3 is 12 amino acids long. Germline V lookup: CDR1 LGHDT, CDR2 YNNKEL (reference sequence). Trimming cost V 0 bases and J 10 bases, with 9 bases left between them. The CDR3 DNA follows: TGTGCCAGCAGCCAAGAGGACAGCAGAGCTTTCTTT. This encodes CASSQEDSRAFF.

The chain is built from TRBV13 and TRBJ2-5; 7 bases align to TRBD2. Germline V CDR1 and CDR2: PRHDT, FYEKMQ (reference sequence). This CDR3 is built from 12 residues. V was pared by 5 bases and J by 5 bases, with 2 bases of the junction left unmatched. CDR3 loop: CASSMTSETQYF. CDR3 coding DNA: TGTGCCAGCAGCATGACTAGCGAGACCCAGTACTTC.

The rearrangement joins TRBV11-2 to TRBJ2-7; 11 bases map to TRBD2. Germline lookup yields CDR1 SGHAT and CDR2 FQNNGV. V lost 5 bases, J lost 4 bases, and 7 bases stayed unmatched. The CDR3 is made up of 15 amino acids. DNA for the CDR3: TGTGCCAGCAGCCACCCGGCTAGCGGGAGGTACGAGCAGTACTTC. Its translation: CASSHPASGRYEQYF.

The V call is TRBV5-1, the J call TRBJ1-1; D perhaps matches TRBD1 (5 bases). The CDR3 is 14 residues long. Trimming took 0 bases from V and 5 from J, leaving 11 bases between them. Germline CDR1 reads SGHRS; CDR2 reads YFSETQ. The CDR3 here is CASSLEIRGTEAFF. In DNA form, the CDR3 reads TGCGCCAGCAGCTTGGAGATTCGGGGGACTGAAGCTTTCTTT.

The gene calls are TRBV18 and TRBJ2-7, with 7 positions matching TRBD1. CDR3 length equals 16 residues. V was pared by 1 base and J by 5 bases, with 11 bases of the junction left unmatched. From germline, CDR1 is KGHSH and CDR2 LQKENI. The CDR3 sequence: CASSPQGARGTNEQYF. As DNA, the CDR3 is TGTGCCAGCTCACCACAGGGGGCCAGGGGAACCAACGAGCAGTACTTC.

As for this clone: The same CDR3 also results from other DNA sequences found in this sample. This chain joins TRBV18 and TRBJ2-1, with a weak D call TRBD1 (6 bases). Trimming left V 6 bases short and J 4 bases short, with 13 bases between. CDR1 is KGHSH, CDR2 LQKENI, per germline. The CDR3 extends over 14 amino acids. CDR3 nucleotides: TGTGCCAGCTCTCCTACGACAGGATACAATGAGCAGTTCTTC. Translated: CASSPTTGYNEQFF. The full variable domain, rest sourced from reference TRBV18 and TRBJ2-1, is NAGVMQNPRHLVRRRGQEARLRCSPMKGHSHVYWYRQLPEEGLKFMVYLQKENIIDESGMPKERFSAEFPKEGPSILRIQQVVRGDSAAYFCASSPTTGYNEQFFGPGTRLTVL.

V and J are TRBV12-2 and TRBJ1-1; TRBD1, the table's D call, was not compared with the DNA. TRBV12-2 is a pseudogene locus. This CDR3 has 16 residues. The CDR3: CASRRGQGMGNTEAFF. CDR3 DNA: TGTGCAAGTCGCCGCGGACAGGGGATGGGGAACACTGAAGCTTTCTTT.

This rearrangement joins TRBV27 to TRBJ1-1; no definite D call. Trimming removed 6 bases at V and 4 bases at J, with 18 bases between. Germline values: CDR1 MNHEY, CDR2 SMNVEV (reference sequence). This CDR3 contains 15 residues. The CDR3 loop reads CASSFSTGISTEAFF. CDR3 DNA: TGTGCCAGCAGCTTTTCGACGGGGATAAGCACTGAAGCTTTCTTT.